The sequence of this TCR beta chain was determined in a study of OX40 agonist ivuxolimab in advanced cancers. In the study overall: Every 2 weeks, ivuxolimab was infused into the patients intravenously at between 0.01 and 10 mg/kg. Three partial responders included one hepatocellular carcinoma patient and two cutaneous melanoma patients. Study observations and caveats: The CD4+ and CD8+ T cells in the blood had expanded clonally by week 6 at 0.1 to 3.0 mg/kg. On average, CD8+ T cells had more expanded clones than CD4+.

As regards this clone: Its target is not known.

With V trimmed by 0 bases and J by 5 bases, 9 bases remained unmatched. The CDR3 covers 19 residues. From germline, CDR1 is SGHTA and CDR2 FQGNSA. Sequencing was performed with immunoSEQ multiplex PCR; in TCRdb, only in-frame clones are kept and a portion is missing. Among about 49,000 clones listed, around 94% were seen once. This sequence was found in an adult with an advanced solid tumor such as melanoma, head and neck, liver or kidney cancer. The chain links TRBV7-2 to TRBJ2-1, with TRBD2 identical over 14 bases. The sample was CD4+ or CD8+ T cells sorted from blood, taken in a trial of the OX40 agonist ivuxolimab. The CDR3 reads CASSLAGTSGRSRNNEQFF. CDR3 nucleotides: TGTGCCAGCAGCTTAGCGGGGACTAGCGGGAGATCTAGGAACAATGAGCAGTTCTTC.